The 26 T cell receptor beta chains listed next were all sequenced from one sample in a study of T cell responses to AZD1222 COVID-19 vaccine listed by TCRdb under 2021. Per the publication, the time point label means: baseline before first vaccination. The library was built by means of the immunoSEQ multiplex PCR assay. The source is immuneACCESS, and TCRdb retained only in-frame sequences with V and J called. Part of the clones is not carried over; for the studies checked, unresolved V genes explain less than half of this, and the remainder is unexplained. In all, the sample holds 130,000 or so clones, and around 92% of those were seen once. About 3% of the sample is taken by the ten largest. The sample consisted of peripheral blood, taken on day 0 of AZD1222 vaccination. Receptors originate from an adult in good health.

This rearrangement joins TRBV19 to TRBJ2-3; D uncertain. The CDR3 has 14 residues. CDR1 and CDR2 (germline): LNHDA, SQIVND (reference sequence). V lost 5 bases and J lost 2, with 11 bases in between. The CDR3 reads CASSPGPITDTQYF. The CDR3 DNA reads as TGTGCCAGTAGTCCAGGCCCGATCACAGATACGCAGTATTTT.

The rearrangement links TRBV20-1 to TRBJ2-5; D is uncertain. The V and J ends lost 3 bases and 5 bases respectively, with 16 bases between them. Germline V gene lookup returns CDR1 DFQATT and CDR2 SNEGSKA (reference sequence). The CDR3 loop spans 14 amino acids. CDR3: CSASRQEGLETQYF. The CDR3 nucleotides are TGCAGTGCTAGTAGGCAGGAAGGTTTGGAGACCCAGTACTTC.

The chain combines TRBV11-2 with TRBJ2-7; TRBD1 matches 8 bases. CDR1 and CDR2 (germline): SGHAT, FQNNGV. Trimming removed 2 bases from V and 1 base from J; junction bases left unmatched: 7. The CDR3 totals 16 residues. The CDR3 bases are TGTGCCAGCAGCTTATCAGGGGGCCGACTATCCTACGAGCAGTACTTC. This gives the protein CASSLSGGRLSYEQYF. Filled out from reference TRBV11-2 and TRBJ2-7, the complete variable domain reads EAGVAQSPRYKIIEKRQSVAFWCNPISGHATLYWYQQILGQGPKLLIQFQNNGVVDDSQLPKDRFSAERLKGVDSTLKIQPAKLEDSAVYLCASSLSGGRLSYEQYFGPGTRLTVT.

V and J are TRBV4-2 and TRBJ1-2; D uncertain. The germline gives CDR1 LGHNA, CDR2 YNFKEQ. This CDR3 is 13 amino acids long. Trimming stripped 2 bases from V and 8 bases from J, with 12 bases between. The chain's CDR3 is CASSQNRFGGYTF. The CDR3 region has the DNA TGTGCCAGCAGCCAAAACCGTTTTGGGGGCTACACCTTC.

The gene calls are TRBV4-2 and TRBJ2-7; perhaps D is TRBD1 or TRBD2 (5 bases each). There are 14 residues in the CDR3. Between the trimmed V and J ends, which lost 1 base and 2 bases, there was a span of 9 bases. Germline values: CDR1 LGHNA, CDR2 YNFKEQ. The CDR3 region has the DNA TGTGCCAGCAGCCAAGGGCTGGGGGCCTACGAGCAGTACTTC. It codes for CASSQGLGAYEQYF.

In the case of this clone: The sample contains more than one DNA sequence encoding this CDR3. The rearrangement uses TRBV19 and TRBJ1-1; unclear D gene. Germline values: CDR1 LNHDA, CDR2 SQIVND (reference sequence). Trimming pared 6 bases from V and 5 bases from J, leaving 10 bases between. The CDR3 totals 12 residues. This CDR3 reads CASSHKGTEAFF. The CDR3 nucleotides are TGTGCCAGTAGCCATAAGGGAACTGAAGCTTTCTTT.

This clone showed up just once. This chain links TRBV30 with TRBJ2-3; either TRBD1 or TRBD2 may supply D (6 bases each). There are 14 residues in the CDR3. CDR1 GTSNPN and CDR2 SVGIG come from the germline V gene (reference sequence). Trimming left V 2 bases short and J 4 bases short, with 13 bases between. In nucleotides, the CDR3 is TGTGCCTGGAGTAGGGGGGCAGGGGCAGATACGCAGTATTTT. Amino acid sequence: CAWSRGAGADTQYF.

The chain couples TRBV28 to TRBJ1-2; the match to TRBD1 covers 7 bases. Losses at the gene ends were 2 bases for V and 7 bases for J; bases not matched to a gene: 4. CDR3 length: 13 residues. The germline gives CDR1 MDHEN, CDR2 SYDVKM. The CDR3 DNA reads as TGTGCCAGCAGTTTAACAGGGGCGCTTGGCTACACCTTC. Translation: CASSLTGALGYTF.

This clone occurred once. V is TRBV5-1 and J is TRBJ2-5; D might be TRBD2 (6 bases). The CDR3 is 15 residues long. Per germline, CDR1 SGHRS and CDR2 YFSETQ. V was shortened by 2 bases and J by 5 bases, with 16 bases between the two germline ends. CDR3 region: CASSFTTSRSETQYF. The CDR3 coding sequence is TGCGCCAGCAGCTTCACGACTAGTCGGTCGGAGACCCAGTACTTC.

The chain links TRBV5-1 to TRBJ2-7, with a weak D call TRBD2 (5 bases). The CDR3 is 14 residues long. Germline CDR1 and CDR2: SGHRS and YFSETQ. Trimming left V 3 bases short and J 4 bases short, with 14 bases between. The DNA for the CDR3 is TGCGCCAGCAGCTCAATTCCCCTAGCATACGAGCAGTACTTC. Translating it yields CASSSIPLAYEQYF.

The rearrangement joins TRBV12-3 or TRBV12-4 to TRBJ2-7, with D possibly TRBD2 on 6 matching bases. The CDR3 is 13 amino acids. V gave up 7 bases and J gave up 0 bases, with 10 bases separating them. The chain's CDR3 is CASTWDSSYEQYF. The CDR3 nucleotides read TGTGCCAGCACTTGGGACTCCTCCTACGAGCAGTACTTC.

This chain connects TRBV5-4 to TRBJ1-2, with 9 nucleotides matching TRBD1. The CDR3 sequence is 17 residues long. The trim removed 0 bases at V and 8 bases at J, leaving 14 bases unmatched. CDR1 SGHNT and CDR2 YYREEE come from the germline V gene (reference sequence). The chain's CDR3 is CASSLEQGANRLKGYTF. The CDR3 DNA reads TGTGCCAGCAGCTTGGAACAGGGGGCAAACCGGTTGAAGGGCTACACCTTC.

This chain links TRBV15 with TRBJ2-1; a possible D gene is TRBD2 (6 bases). This CDR3 comprises 15 residues. The ends were cut back, 1 base at V and 3 bases at J, with 10 bases in the middle. Germline V gene data show CDR1 as LNHNV and CDR2 as YYDKDF (reference sequence). The CDR3 DNA reads TGTGCCACCAGCAGAGCCCCGGGACTCTACAATGAGCAGTTCTTC. It encodes CATSRAPGLYNEQFF.

This chain joins TRBV6-2 or TRBV6-3 and TRBJ1-3; D gene uncertain. V lost 0 bases and J lost 6, with 15 bases in between. CDR3 length equals 16 residues. The germline gives CDR1 MNHEY, CDR2 SVGEGT. In DNA, the CDR3 is TGTGCCAGCAGTTACTCGGCTCCGCAGATCTCAAACACCATATATTTT. Residues: CASSYSAPQISNTIYF.

DNA of the CDR3: TGTGCCAGCAGTGGGACAGGGAATAATTCACCCCTCCACTTT. This sequence encodes CASSGTGNNSPLHF. The V gene is TRBV2, the J gene TRBJ1-6; the match to TRBD1 covers 8 bases. The V segment lost 4 bases and the J segment 5 bases; nucleotides outside the gene matches: 1. CDR1 SNHLY and CDR2 FYNNEI come from the germline V gene. CDR3 length equals 14 residues.

The rearrangement uses TRBV4-3 and TRBJ2-6, with 9 bases matching TRBD1. The ends lost 1 base at V and 0 bases at J; junction bases unmatched: 7. Germline V gene sequence: CDR1 LGHNA, CDR2 YSLEER. There are 19 residues in the CDR3. The CDR3 bases are TGCGCCAGCAGCCAAGGCACCGGGACAGGGTCCTCTGGGGCCAACGTCCTGACTTTC. This encodes CASSQGTGTGSSGANVLTF.

The V call is TRBV5-4, the J call TRBJ1-3, with TRBD1 matching over 7 bases. The germline V gene encodes CDR1 SGHNT and CDR2 YYREEE (reference sequence). After removal of 5 bases from V and 3 bases from J, the junction contained 5 bases not matched to a gene. The CDR3 has 14 amino acids. This CDR3 is CASRRTGDGNTIYF. CDR3 DNA sequence: TGTGCCAGCAGAAGGACAGGAGATGGAAACACCATATATTTT.

The chain combines TRBV7-2 with TRBJ2-3; TRBD1 matches at 9 bases. This CDR3 is 17 amino acids long. From germline, CDR1 is SGHTA and CDR2 FQGNSA. Losses at the gene ends were 1 base for V and 1 base for J; bases not matched to a gene: 6. The CDR3 coding sequence is TGTGCCAGCAGCTTAGGAGGACAGGGGTGGGGCACAGATACGCAGTATTTT. This gives the protein CASSLGGQGWGTDTQYF.

The chain uses TRBV11-2 and TRBJ2-1, with D perhaps being TRBD1 or TRBD2 (6 bases each). V lost 1 base and J 4 bases, leaving 14 bases between the germline ends. This CDR3 comprises 16 residues. Germline loops: CDR1 SGHAT, CDR2 FQNNGV. The CDR3 loop is CASSLGSGGGYNEQFF. CDR3 nucleotides: TGTGCCAGCAGCTTAGGTTCCGGGGGCGGGTACAATGAGCAGTTCTTC.

For the CDR3, the DNA is TGCAGCGTTGCTGGGGGATCCTACAATGAGCAGTTCTTC. It yields the protein CSVAGGSYNEQFF. This rearrangement joins TRBV29-1 to TRBJ2-1; D possibly matches TRBD1 or TRBD2 (5 bases each). The germline V and J ends were trimmed by 4 bases and 1 base, with 8 bases remaining between them. This CDR3 spans 13 amino acids. Germline loops: CDR1 SQVTM, CDR2 ANQGSEA.

The chain combines TRBV6-2 or TRBV6-3 with TRBJ2-3, with D tentatively TRBD1 (6 bases). This CDR3 has 15 amino acids. V was shortened by 6 bases and J by 1 base, with 14 bases between the two germline ends. Germline lookup yields CDR1 MNHEY and CDR2 SVGEGT. CDR3 region: CASSPLRQGTDTQYF. The CDR3 coding sequence is TGTGCCAGCAGCCCGCTTCGACAGGGCACAGATACGCAGTATTTT.

The V call is TRBV4-1, the J call TRBJ1-4; no firm D call. V was pared by 1 base and J by 5 bases, with 11 bases between. CDR3 size: 15 residues. Germline V gene lookup returns CDR1 MGHRA and CDR2 YSYEKL. The CDR3: CASSQGLRRNEKLFF. The DNA of the CDR3 is TGCGCCAGCAGCCAAGGTCTCAGGAGGAATGAAAAACTGTTTTTT.

The J gene is TRBJ1-1, the V gene TRBV12-3 or TRBV12-4, with TRBD1 as a possible D gene (5 bases). The CDR3 length is 12 residues. V gave up 7 bases and J gave up 11 bases, with 17 bases separating them. The CDR3 here is CASTLWGVGAFF. CDR3 nucleotide sequence: TGTGCCAGCACGCTATGGGGGGTGGGGGCTTTCTTT.

The chain is built from TRBV6-2 or TRBV6-3 and TRBJ2-3; 10 bases line up with TRBD2. V dropped 5 bases and J dropped 1; count of bases not matched to a gene: 18. The CDR3 covers 20 residues. Germline values: CDR1 MNHEY, CDR2 SVGEGT. The CDR3 spells CASSIRVLAGVFLGTDTQYF. CDR3 bases: TGTGCCAGCAGTATAAGGGTCCTAGCGGGGGTCTTCCTGGGCACAGATACGCAGTATTTT.

The V gene is TRBV7-9, the J gene TRBJ2-1; D remains unclear. CDR1 and CDR2 from the germline V gene are SEHNR and FQNEAQ (reference sequence). There are 15 residues in the CDR3. Trimming removed 1 base from V and 7 bases from J, with 14 bases in between. The CDR3 spells CASSLGGFQRNEQFF. The CDR3, as DNA: TGTGCCAGCAGCTTAGGAGGATTTCAAAGGAATGAGCAGTTCTTC.

J is TRBJ1-3 and V is TRBV27, with 7 nucleotides matching TRBD1. Germline V gene sequence: CDR1 MNHEY, CDR2 SMNVEV (reference sequence). The J segment lost 5 bases and the V segment lost 5 bases, leaving 21 bases of the junction unmatched. The CDR3 contains 19 residues. DNA of the CDR3: TGTGCCAGCAGTCCCCTCAGGGGGAGGGGGTTACGGGGGAGAAACACCATATATTTT. Translation gives CASSPLRGRGLRGRNTIYF.